What follows are 30 T cell receptor beta chains derived from one specimen sequenced in a study of T cell responses to AZD1222 COVID-19 vaccine. Some clones are missing from TCRdb's copy, which holds only in-frame ones; the method was immunoSEQ multiplex PCR. The table lists more than 95,000 clones, about 87% of them singletons. The input for sequencing was peripheral blood, taken on day 0 of AZD1222 vaccination. Receptors originate from an adult in good health.

This chain uses TRBV4-3 with TRBJ1-2, with 8 nucleotides matching TRBD1. CDR1 is LGHNA and CDR2 is YSLEER in the germline V gene. The CDR3 is 16 amino acids. J gave up 4 bases and V 5 bases, and 12 bases lay outside the gene matches. The CDR3 loop reads CASSNFQGARGYGYTF. CDR3 DNA sequence: TGCGCCAGCAGCAACTTCCAGGGGGCTCGCGGCTATGGCTACACCTTC.

V usage is TRBV24-1 and J usage is TRBJ2-3; D perhaps matches TRBD2 (7 bases). The CDR3 consists of 16 residues. Trimming pared 3 bases from V and 4 bases from J, leaving 16 bases between. Germline V lookup: CDR1 KGHDR, CDR2 SFDVKD. CDR3 nucleotides: TGTGCCACCAGTGATCAAAGGGGGGGCAGAGCAGATACGCAGTATTTT. This sequence encodes CATSDQRGGRADTQYF.

This chain uses TRBV9 with TRBJ1-6; 7 nucleotides match TRBD1. The germline V gene encodes CDR1 SGDLS and CDR2 YYNGEE. The CDR3 extends over 21 amino acids. V lost 3 bases, J lost 2 bases, and 20 bases stayed unmatched. The CDR3 DNA sequence: TGTGCCAGCAGCGGAAGCCCCGTACATGAGGGCAGGGGGACCTATAATTCACCCCTCCACTTT. Amino acids: CASSGSPVHEGRGTYNSPLHF.

The chain joins TRBV4-3 to TRBJ2-7; 8 positions agree with TRBD2. Germline lookup yields CDR1 LGHNA and CDR2 YSLEER. V lost 0 bases and J lost 4; bases outside the gene matches: 5. The CDR3 sequence is 15 residues long. CDR3 residues: CASSQDGGGRYEQYF. The CDR3 bases are TGCGCCAGCAGCCAAGATGGCGGGGGGAGATACGAGCAGTACTTC.

This clone has only one observation. This chain uses TRBV6-1 with TRBJ1-1; 7 bases align to TRBD1. The CDR3 runs 22 residues. After removal of 2 bases from V and 2 bases from J, the junction contained 26 bases not matched to a gene. CDR1 MNHNS and CDR2 SASEGT come from the germline V gene. Written as DNA, the CDR3 is TGTGCCAGCAGTGAAAAACCAAACCTACCCAGTCCGTACAGGGGTCGAAACACTGAAGCTTTCTTT. Protein product: CASSEKPNLPSPYRGRNTEAFF.

This clone was observed a single time. The chain links TRBV6-5 to TRBJ1-3; weak D call: TRBD1 (6 bases). The V end was cut by 5 bases, the J end by 2 bases, with 10 bases between. The CDR3 covers 14 residues. Germline lookup yields CDR1 MNHEY and CDR2 SVGAGI. The CDR3 nucleotides read TGTGCCAGCAGTCCTACAGGGACTGGAAACACCATATATTTT. Translated, it gives CASSPTGTGNTIYF.

J is TRBJ1-5 and V is TRBV7-8; D possibly corresponds to TRBD1 (5 bases). V lost 3 bases and J 2 bases, leaving 11 bases between the germline ends. The germline CDR1 and CDR2 sequences are SGHVS and FQNEAQ. This CDR3 comprises 15 residues. CDR3 loop: CASSFSRDGNQPQHF. The CDR3 nucleotides are TGTGCCAGCAGCTTTAGCAGGGATGGCAATCAGCCCCAGCATTTT.

This clone has a single count. The DNA is left out, because the CDR3 cannot be placed on it with certainty; the CDR3 is given as TCRdb lists it. The chain employs TRBV5-6 and TRBJ1-5. Ends included, the CDR3 has 15 residues. The germline CDR1 and CDR2 sequences are SGHDT and YYEEEE. CDR3 protein: CASSFWEWGNQPQHF.

On this clone itself: Other DNA variants within this sample encode the same CDR3. J is TRBJ1-2 and V is TRBV28, with unresolved D. This CDR3 comprises 11 residues. V was trimmed by 8 bases and J by 1 base, leaving 5 bases between them. CDR1 is MDHEN and CDR2 is SYDVKM in the germline V gene. CDR3 DNA sequence: TGTGCCAGCTCGATTAACTATGGCTACACCTTC. Amino acids: CASSINYGYTF.

J is TRBJ1-1 and V is TRBV10-3, with 7 bases that match TRBD1. There are 14 residues in the CDR3. The trim removed 0 bases at V and 5 bases at J, leaving 3 bases unmatched. The V gene's germline CDR1 is ENHRY and CDR2 SYGVKD. The CDR3 protein is CAISESSGQTEAFF. Written as DNA, the CDR3 is TGTGCCATCAGTGAGTCGTCGGGACAGACTGAAGCTTTCTTT.

The rearrangement links TRBV7-8 to TRBJ2-3; D may match TRBD1 or TRBD2 (6 bases each). The CDR3 is 18 amino acids. The V end was cut by 5 bases, the J end by 0 bases, with 21 bases between. Germline values: CDR1 SGHVS, CDR2 FQNEAQ. CDR3 protein: CASSTLQVGGLSTDTQYF. The CDR3 bases are TGTGCCAGCAGCACCCTACAGGTGGGGGGCCTTAGCACAGATACGCAGTATTTT.

The genes are TRBV19 and TRBJ1-1, with a weak D call TRBD1 (6 bases). Trimming shortened V by 1 base and J by 0 bases, and 12 bases separated the two germline ends. The germline V gene has CDR1 LNHDA and CDR2 SQIVND (reference sequence). There are 16 residues in the CDR3. CDR3 bases: TGTGCCAGTAGTATAGGGGCAGGGGTCATGAACACTGAAGCTTTCTTT. As protein: CASSIGAGVMNTEAFF. The entire variable domain, with the rest obtained from reference TRBV19 and TRBJ1-1, is as follows: DGGITQSPKYLFRKEGQNVTLSCEQNLNHDAMYWYRQDPGQGLRLIYYSQIVNDFQKGDIAEGYSVSREKKESFPLTVTSAQKNPTAFYLCASSIGAGVMNTEAFFGQGTRLTVV.

The chain recombines TRBV5-1 with TRBJ1-1; tentatively, D is TRBD1 (6 bases). Germline CDR1 and CDR2: SGHRS and YFSETQ. CDR3 size: 16 residues. Trimming stripped 5 bases from V and 0 bases from J, with 17 bases between. The CDR3 here is CASSFRGGAMNTEAFF. The CDR3 region has the DNA TGCGCCAGCAGTTTTCGTGGGGGGGCTATGAACACTGAAGCTTTCTTT.

V is TRBV7-2 and J is TRBJ1-2; D gene ambiguous. This CDR3 comprises 15 residues. Trimming stripped 3 bases from V and 4 bases from J, with 15 bases between. Germline V gene data show CDR1 as SGHTA and CDR2 as FQGNSA. The CDR3 loop is CASSFYSPLGYGYTF. The DNA of the CDR3 is TGTGCCAGCAGCTTTTATAGCCCCCTAGGCTATGGCTACACCTTC. Drawing the rest from reference TRBV7-2 and TRBJ1-2, the complete variable domain is GAGVSQSPSNKVTEKGKDVELRCDPISGHTALYWYRQSLGQGLEFLIYFQGNSAPDKSGLPSDRFSAERTGGSVSTLTIQRTQQEDSAVYLCASSFYSPLGYGYTFGSGTRLTVV.

As concerns this clone: Other DNA sequences of this sample code for an identical CDR3. This chain joins TRBV18 and TRBJ2-7; TRBD1 matches at 7 bases. The trim removed 6 bases at V and 6 bases at J, leaving 8 bases unmatched. Germline V gives CDR1 KGHSH, CDR2 LQKENI. CDR3 length equals 13 residues. The CDR3 coding sequence is TGTGCCAGCTCCCGTGACAGGGATGGCGAGCAGTACTTC. Protein: CASSRDRDGEQYF.

The rearrangement links TRBV19 to TRBJ2-7; TRBD1 agrees at 7 bases. V was pared by 4 bases and J by 0 bases, with 9 bases of the junction left unmatched. The CDR3 spans 16 residues. CDR1 is LNHDA, CDR2 SQIVND, per germline (reference sequence). The CDR3 nucleotides read TGTGCCAGTAGTACATCGACAGGGAAAATCTCCTACGAGCAGTACTTC. Protein sequence: CASSTSTGKISYEQYF.

This clone was picked up one time. One end of the junction varies from germline; a read error may be responsible. This chain joins TRBV7-7 and TRBJ2-1, with 8 bases lining up with TRBD2. Germline assignment: CDR1 SSHAT and CDR2 FNYEAQ (reference sequence). The CDR3 spans 15 residues. Here the CDR3 reads CASSLSTGGATEQFF. CDR3 nucleotide sequence: TGTGCTAGCAGCTTATCTACCGGGGGGGCCACTGAGCAGTTCTTC.

The rearrangement joins TRBV2 to TRBJ2-7; a weak D match, TRBD1 (6 bases). The V end lost 9 bases, the J end lost 4 bases, and 10 bases lay between the germline ends. Per germline, CDR1 SNHLY and CDR2 FYNNEI. The CDR3 extends over 11 amino acids. CDR3 coding DNA: TGTGCCAGTCACAGGGATTACGAGCAGTACTTC. It translates to CASHRDYEQYF.

This clone was observed once. The chain has TRBV7-2 and TRBJ2-7; possibly TRBD1 or TRBD2 for D (5 bases each). V dropped 5 bases and J dropped 3 bases, with 20 bases sitting between them. This CDR3 has 16 amino acids. Germline V gives CDR1 SGHTA, CDR2 FQGNSA. CDR3 nucleotides: TGTGCCAGCAGCCTCCAATGGGGCGCCGGGAACTACGAGCAGTACTTC. Amino acids: CASSLQWGAGNYEQYF. The whole variable domain, filled in from reference TRBV7-2 and TRBJ2-7, reads GAGVSQSPSNKVTEKGKDVELRCDPISGHTALYWYRQSLGQGLEFLIYFQGNSAPDKSGLPSDRFSAERTGGSVSTLTIQRTQQEDSAVYLCASSLQWGAGNYEQYFGPGTRLTVT.

CDR3 coding DNA: TGTGCCAGCAGCACAACCAGGGACAGGGGGCGCGGAGGAGGGAATCAGCCCCAGCATTTT. Translation gives CASSTTRDRGRGGGNQPQHF. The J gene is TRBJ1-5, the V gene TRBV21-1; TRBD1, the D gene given by the table, was not confirmed from the DNA. TRBV21-1 is described as a pseudogene. The CDR3 length is 20 residues.

This sequence joins TRBV10-2 and TRBJ2-7, with 8 bases matching TRBD1. The CDR3 length is 14 residues. Germline lookup yields CDR1 WSHSY and CDR2 SAAADI. The J segment lost 2 bases and the V segment lost 4 bases, leaving 4 bases of the junction unmatched. CDR3 bases: TGCGCCAGCAGTGCCAGGGGGCCGACCTACGAGCAGTACTTC. Translation: CASSARGPTYEQYF.

The chain has TRBV5-4 and TRBJ2-3; maybe TRBD2 (5 bases). The V end was cut by 0 bases, the J end by 8 bases, with 10 bases between. Per germline, CDR1 SGHNT and CDR2 YYREEE (reference sequence). The CDR3 spans 13 residues. The CDR3 region is CASSLDEGGTQYF. As DNA, the CDR3 is TGTGCCAGCAGCTTGGACGAGGGTGGTACGCAGTATTTT.

The chain links TRBV12-3 or TRBV12-4 to TRBJ2-5, with TRBD1 matching over 7 bases. CDR3 length: 13 amino acids. J gave up 6 bases and V 5 bases, and 6 bases lay outside the gene matches. Written as DNA, the CDR3 is TGTGCCAGCAGTGTACAGGGGATCCAGACCCAGTACTTC. Its protein product is CASSVQGIQTQYF.

The chain recombines TRBV28 with TRBJ2-1; 13 bases are shared with TRBD2. This CDR3 region has 14 residues. V lost 7 bases, J lost 9 bases, and 6 bases stayed unmatched. Germline values: CDR1 MDHEN, CDR2 SYDVKM. The CDR3 sequence is CASTQGTSGTEQFF. The CDR3, as DNA: TGTGCCAGCACCCAGGGGACTAGCGGGACTGAGCAGTTCTTC. Full variable domain (remainder filled in from reference TRBV28 and TRBJ2-1): DVKVTQSSRYLVKRTGEKVFLECVQDMDHENMFWYRQDPGLGLRLIYFSYDVKMKEKGDIPEGYSVSREKKERFSLILESASTNQTSMYLCASTQGTSGTEQFFGPGTRLTVL.

The V call is TRBV6-1, the J call TRBJ1-2, with D perhaps matching TRBD1 (5 bases). The CDR3 sequence is 15 residues long. V lost 3 bases to trimming and J lost 5 bases, with 16 bases between them. Germline CDR1 and CDR2: MNHNS and SASEGT. The CDR3 protein is CASSEGFLGVYGYTF. DNA for the CDR3: TGTGCCAGCAGTGAGGGATTTTTAGGGGTTTATGGCTACACCTTC.

The V and J genes are TRBV2 and TRBJ2-5; D unclear. V lost 6 bases, J lost 1 base, and 3 bases lay in between. There are 11 residues in the CDR3. Per the germline V gene, CDR1 is SNHLY and CDR2 is FYNNEI. Here the CDR3 reads CASRLQETQYF. In DNA, the CDR3 is TGTGCCAGCAGGCTCCAAGAGACCCAGTACTTC.

Note on this clone: At one of its ends the junction is not consistent with the germline gene, which may arise from a read error. This rearrangement joins TRBV4-3 to TRBJ1-4; D may be TRBD1 (6 bases). Germline values: CDR1 LGHNA, CDR2 YSLEER. The CDR3 runs 16 residues. CDR3 bases: TGCGCCAGCAGCCAAGTCTACAGGGCCGGGAATGGAAAACTGTTTTTT. It specifies CASSQVYRAGNGKLFF.

The chain couples TRBV29-1 to TRBJ2-5, with TRBD2 matching over 8 bases. With 4 bases clipped from V and 10 bases from J, the junction kept 8 bases outside the gene matches. CDR3 length equals 12 residues. Germline values: CDR1 SQVTM, CDR2 ANQGSEA. CDR3 nucleotide sequence: TGCAGCGTTGGACAGCGGGGGAGGGACCAGTACTTC. It codes for CSVGQRGRDQYF.

CDR3 sequence reads: CASSLEVNYGYTF. The CDR3 DNA is TGTGCCAGCAGTTTAGAGGTAAACTATGGCTACACCTTC. This rearrangement joins TRBV28 to TRBJ1-2; D uncertain. This CDR3 spans 13 amino acids. The V gene lost 2 bases and the J gene lost 2 bases, with 6 bases spanning the gap. CDR1 is MDHEN and CDR2 is SYDVKM in the germline V gene.

This sequence joins TRBV11-2 and TRBJ2-7; D is undetermined. V was cut by 4 bases and J by 4 bases, with 8 bases left in between. The CDR3 spans 12 residues. CDR1 is SGHAT and CDR2 is FQNNGV in the germline V gene. CDR3 protein: CASSYVRYEQYF. CDR3 bases: TGTGCCAGCAGCTACGTCCGTTACGAGCAGTACTTC.